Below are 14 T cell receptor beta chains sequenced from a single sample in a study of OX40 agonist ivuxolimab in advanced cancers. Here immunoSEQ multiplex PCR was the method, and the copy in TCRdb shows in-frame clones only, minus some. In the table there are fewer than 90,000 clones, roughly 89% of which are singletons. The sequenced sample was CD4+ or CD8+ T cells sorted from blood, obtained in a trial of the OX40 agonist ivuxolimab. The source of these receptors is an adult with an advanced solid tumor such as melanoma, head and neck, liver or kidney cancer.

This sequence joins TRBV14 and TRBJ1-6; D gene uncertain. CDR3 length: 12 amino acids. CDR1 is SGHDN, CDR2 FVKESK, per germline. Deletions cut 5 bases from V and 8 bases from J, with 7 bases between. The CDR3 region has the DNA TGTGCCAGCAGCAGAGAGGATTCACCCCTCCACTTT. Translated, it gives CASSREDSPLHF.

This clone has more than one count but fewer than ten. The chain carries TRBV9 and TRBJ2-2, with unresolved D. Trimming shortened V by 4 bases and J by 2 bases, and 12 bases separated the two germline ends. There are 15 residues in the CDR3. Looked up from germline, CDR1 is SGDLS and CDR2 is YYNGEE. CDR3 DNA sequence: TGTGCCAGCAGCTTCCGGGCCCACAACACCGGGGAGCTGTTTTTT. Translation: CASSFRAHNTGELFF.

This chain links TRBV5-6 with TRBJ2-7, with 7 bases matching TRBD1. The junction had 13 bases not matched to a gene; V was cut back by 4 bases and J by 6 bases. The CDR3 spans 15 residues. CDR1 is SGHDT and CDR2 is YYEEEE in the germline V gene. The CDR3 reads CASSRRDRLLGEQYF. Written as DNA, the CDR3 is TGTGCCAGCAGCCGCCGGGACAGACTCTTAGGCGAGCAGTACTTC.

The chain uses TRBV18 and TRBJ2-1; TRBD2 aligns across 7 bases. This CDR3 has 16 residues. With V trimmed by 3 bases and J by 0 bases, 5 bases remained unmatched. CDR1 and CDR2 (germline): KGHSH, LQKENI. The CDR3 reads CASSPGGSRSYNEQFF. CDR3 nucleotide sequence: TGTGCCAGCTCACCGGGGGGGTCGCGCTCCTACAATGAGCAGTTCTTC.

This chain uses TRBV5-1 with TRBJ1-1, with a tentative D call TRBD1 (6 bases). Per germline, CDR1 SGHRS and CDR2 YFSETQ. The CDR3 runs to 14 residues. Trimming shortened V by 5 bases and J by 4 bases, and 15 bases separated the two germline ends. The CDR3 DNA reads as TGCGCCAGCAGTTGGAACCAGGGGAGCACTGAAGCTTTCTTT. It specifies CASSWNQGSTEAFF. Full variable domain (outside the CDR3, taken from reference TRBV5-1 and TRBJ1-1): KAGVTQTPRYLIKTRGQQVTLSCSPISGHRSVSWYQQTPGQGLQFLFEYFSETQRNKGNFPGRFSGRQFSNSRSEMNVSTLELGDSALYLCASSWNQGSTEAFFGQGTRLTVV.

CDR3 DNA: TGTGCCAGCAGCTGGGGGGGGCTAGCAAGCGAGACCCAGTACTTC. This gives the protein CASSWGGLASETQYF. The chain recombines TRBV5-4 with TRBJ2-5, with D possibly matching TRBD2 (7 bases). V was cut by 3 bases and J by 5 bases, with 17 bases left in between. The CDR3 is 15 residues long. CDR1 is SGHNT, CDR2 YYREEE, per germline (reference sequence).

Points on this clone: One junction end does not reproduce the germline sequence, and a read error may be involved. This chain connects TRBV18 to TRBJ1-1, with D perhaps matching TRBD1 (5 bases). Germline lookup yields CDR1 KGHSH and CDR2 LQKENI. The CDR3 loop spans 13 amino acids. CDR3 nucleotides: TGTGCCAGCTCACCACAGCAGGACACTGGAGCTTTCTTT. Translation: CASSPQQDTGAFF. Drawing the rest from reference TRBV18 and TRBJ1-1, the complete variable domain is NAGVMQNPRHLVRRRGQEARLRCSPMKGHSHVYWYRQLPEEGLKFMVYLQKENIIDESGMPKERFSAEFPKEGPSILRIQQVVRGDSAAYFCASSPQQDTGAFFGQGTRLTVV.

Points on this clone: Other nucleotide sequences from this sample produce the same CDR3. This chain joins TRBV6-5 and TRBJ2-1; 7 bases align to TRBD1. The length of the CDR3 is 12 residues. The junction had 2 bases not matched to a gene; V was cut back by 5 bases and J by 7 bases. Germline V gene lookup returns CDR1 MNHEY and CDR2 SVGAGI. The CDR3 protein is CASSEQGNEQFF. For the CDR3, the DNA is TGTGCCAGCAGTGAACAGGGGAATGAGCAGTTCTTC.

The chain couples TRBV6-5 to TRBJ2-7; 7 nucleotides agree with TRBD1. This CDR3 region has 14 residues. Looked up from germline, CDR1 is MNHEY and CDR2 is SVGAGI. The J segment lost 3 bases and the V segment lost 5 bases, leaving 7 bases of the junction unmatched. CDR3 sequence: CASSPYTGVYEQYV. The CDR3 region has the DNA TGTGCCAGCAGTCCTTATACAGGGGTCTACGAGCAGTACGTC.

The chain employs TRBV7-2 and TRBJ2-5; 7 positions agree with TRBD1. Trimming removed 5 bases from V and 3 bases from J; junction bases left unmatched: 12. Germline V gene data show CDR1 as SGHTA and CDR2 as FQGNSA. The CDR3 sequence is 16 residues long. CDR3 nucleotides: TGTGCCAGCAGCCATAGCCAGGGACAGATAAAAGAGACCCAGTACTTC. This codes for CASSHSQGQIKETQYF.

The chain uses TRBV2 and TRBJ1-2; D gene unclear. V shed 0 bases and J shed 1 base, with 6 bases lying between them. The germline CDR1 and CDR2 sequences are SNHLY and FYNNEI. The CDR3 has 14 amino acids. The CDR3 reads CASSEARINYGYTF. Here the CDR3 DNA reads TGTGCCAGCAGTGAAGCGAGGATTAACTATGGCTACACCTTC.

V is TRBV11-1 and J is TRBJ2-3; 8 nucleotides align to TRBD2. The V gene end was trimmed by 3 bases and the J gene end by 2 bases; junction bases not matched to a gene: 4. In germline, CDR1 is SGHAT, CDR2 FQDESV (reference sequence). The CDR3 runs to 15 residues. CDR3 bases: TGTGCCAGCAGCTTCGGCGGGGGGCACACAGATACGCAGTATTTT. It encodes CASSFGGGHTDTQYF.

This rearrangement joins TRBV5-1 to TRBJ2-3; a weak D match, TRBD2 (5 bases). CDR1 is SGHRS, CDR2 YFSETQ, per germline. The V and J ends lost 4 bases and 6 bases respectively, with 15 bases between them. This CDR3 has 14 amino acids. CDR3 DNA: TGCGCCAGCAGCCCGGAGGCCCACCAGGATACGCAGTATTTT. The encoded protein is CASSPEAHQDTQYF.

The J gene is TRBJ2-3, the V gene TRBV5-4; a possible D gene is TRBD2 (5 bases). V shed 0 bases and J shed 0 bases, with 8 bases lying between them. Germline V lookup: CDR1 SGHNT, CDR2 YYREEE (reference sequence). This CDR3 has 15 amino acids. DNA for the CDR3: TGTGCCAGCAGCTTGGACGGGGTGAGCACAGATACGCAGTATTTT. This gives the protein CASSLDGVSTDTQYF.